A selection of T cell receptor beta chains follows, all from one sample in a study of cytomegalovirus exposure and HLA in healthy donors. Generated by immunoSEQ multiplex PCR, the TCRdb table keeps only in-frame clones and is missing some. The repertoire holds 160,000 or so clones, approximately 80% seen once, with about 7.1% in the top ten. Specimen: PBMCs. All receptors come from a woman aged 45-59 years in good health and CMV-seropositive. The CDR3 runs from the conserved cysteine through the conserved F or W. A D gene is named only where the DNA matches it firmly. The size entry is marked missing in some rows and otherwise reads once, few, many or a size class.

j_call: TRBJ1-6; v_call: TRBV13; d_call: -; clone_size: -; cdr3_aa: CASSFQNSPLHF; cdr3_nt: TGTGCCAGCAGCTTTCAGAATTCACCCCTCCACTTT
j_call: TRBJ2-1; v_call: TRBV7-8; d_call: -; clone_size: once; cdr3_aa: CASSPGSENEQFF; cdr3_nt: TGTGCCAGCAGCCCGGGTTCCGAAAATGAGCAGTTCTTC
j_call: TRBJ1-6; v_call: TRBV6-6; d_call: -; clone_size: -; cdr3_aa: CASSYSRVYNSPLHF; cdr3_nt: TGTGCCAGCAGTTACTCACGGGTCTATAATTCACCCCTCCACTTT
j_call: TRBJ1-4; v_call: TRBV10-3; d_call: -; clone_size: -; cdr3_aa: CAISSPRGEKLFF; cdr3_nt: TGTGCCATCAGTTCCCCCAGGGGAGAAAAACTGTTTTTT
j_call: TRBJ1-2; v_call: TRBV10-3; d_call: TRBD1; clone_size: -; cdr3_aa: CAITKGTGDYGYTF; cdr3_nt: TGTGCCATCACGAAAGGGACAGGGGACTATGGCTACACCTTC
j_call: TRBJ1-1; v_call: TRBV7-9; d_call: -; clone_size: -; cdr3_aa: CASTQADTEAFF; cdr3_nt: TGTGCCAGCACCCAGGCCGACACTGAAGCTTTCTTT
j_call: TRBJ2-1; v_call: TRBV4-1; d_call: TRBD1; clone_size: few; cdr3_aa: CASSQDTGGINEQFF; cdr3_nt: TGCGCCAGCAGCCAAGATACAGGGGGGATCAATGAGCAGTTCTTC
j_call: TRBJ1-2; v_call: TRBV5-4; d_call: -; clone_size: -; cdr3_aa: CASSLSGDQGGYTF; cdr3_nt: TGTGCCAGCAGCTTGTCTGGAGATCAGGGTGGCTACACCTTC
j_call: TRBJ1-5; v_call: TRBV7-3; d_call: -; clone_size: -; cdr3_aa: CASSPGIGQPQHF; cdr3_nt: TGTGCCAGCAGCCCAGGGATAGGTCAGCCCCAGCATTTT
j_call: TRBJ2-2; v_call: TRBV7-9; d_call: TRBD1; clone_size: -; cdr3_aa: CASSAGGANTGELFF; cdr3_nt: TGTGCCAGCAGTGCAGGGGGCGCGAACACCGGGGAGCTGTTTTTT
j_call: TRBJ2-2; v_call: TRBV9; d_call: -; clone_size: -; cdr3_aa: CASSVTGRGFGELFF; cdr3_nt: TGTGCCAGCAGCGTAACGGGGCGGGGATTCGGGGAGCTGTTTTTT
j_call: TRBJ2-7; v_call: TRBV7-8; d_call: -; clone_size: -; cdr3_aa: CASSLEGAVTFPYEQYF; cdr3_nt: TGTGCCAGCAGCTTAGAAGGGGCGGTAACCTTCCCTTACGAGCAGTACTTC
j_call: TRBJ2-7; v_call: TRBV5-1; d_call: TRBD1; clone_size: -; cdr3_aa: CASRAGGDEQYF; cdr3_nt: TGCGCCAGCAGAGCAGGGGGAGACGAGCAGTACTTC
j_call: TRBJ2-7; v_call: TRBV7-8; d_call: -; clone_size: -; cdr3_aa: CASSQRSAPYEQYF; cdr3_nt: TGTGCCAGCAGCCAGAGGTCCGCGCCCTACGAGCAGTACTTC
j_call: TRBJ1-4; v_call: TRBV6-1; d_call: TRBD1; clone_size: -; cdr3_aa: CASREAGTGVEKLFF; cdr3_nt: TGTGCCAGCAGGGAAGCCGGGACAGGGGTTGAAAAACTGTTTTTT
j_call: TRBJ2-2; v_call: TRBV9; d_call: TRBD2; clone_size: -; cdr3_aa: CASSVGTSGGAGELFF; cdr3_nt: TGTGCCAGCAGCGTAGGCACTAGCGGGGGGGCCGGGGAGCTGTTTTTT
j_call: TRBJ2-7; v_call: TRBV7-2; d_call: TRBD1; clone_size: -; cdr3_aa: CASSLAGQTYEQYF; cdr3_nt: TGTGCCAGCAGCTTAGCGGGACAGACCTACGAGCAGTACTTC
j_call: TRBJ2-7; v_call: TRBV9; d_call: -; clone_size: -; cdr3_aa: CASSVRVQDYEQYF; cdr3_nt: TGTGCCAGCAGCGTCCGCGTACAGGATTACGAGCAGTACTTC
j_call: TRBJ1-2; v_call: TRBV5-1; d_call: -; clone_size: -; cdr3_aa: CASSLHHTPNYGYTF; cdr3_nt: TGCGCCAGCAGCTTACACCACACACCGAACTATGGCTACACCTTC
j_call: TRBJ2-1; v_call: TRBV25-1; d_call: TRBD2; clone_size: few; cdr3_aa: CASRGERGRDEQFF; cdr3_nt: TGTGCCAGCAGAGGTGAGCGGGGGAGGGATGAGCAGTTCTTC
j_call: TRBJ2-7; v_call: TRBV4-1; d_call: -; clone_size: few; cdr3_aa: CASSLRDSEQYF; cdr3_nt: TGCGCCAGCAGCCTAAGAGACAGCGAGCAGTACTTC
j_call: TRBJ2-2; v_call: TRBV11-2; d_call: TRBD2; clone_size: -; cdr3_aa: CASSLDSRGGTGELFF; cdr3_nt: TGTGCCAGCAGCTTAGACTCGCGGGGGGGCACCGGGGAGCTGTTTTTT
j_call: TRBJ1-5; v_call: TRBV12-5; d_call: -; clone_size: -; cdr3_aa: CASGLVLGLSNQPQHF; cdr3_nt: TGTGCTAGTGGTTTGGTACTCGGGTTGAGTAATCAGCCCCAGCATTTT
j_call: TRBJ2-1; v_call: TRBV30; d_call: TRBD1; clone_size: few; cdr3_aa: CAWSLGQGGSYNEQFF; cdr3_nt: TGTGCCTGGAGTCTCGGACAGGGAGGATCCTACAATGAGCAGTTCTTC
j_call: TRBJ1-1; v_call: TRBV5-4; d_call: TRBD1; clone_size: few; cdr3_aa: CASSFQDRAAFF; cdr3_nt: TGTGCCAGCAGCTTTCAAGACAGGGCGGCTTTCTTT
j_call: TRBJ2-7; v_call: TRBV2; d_call: -; clone_size: -; cdr3_aa: CASSEDSPVRYF; cdr3_nt: TGTGCCAGCAGTGAAGATTCACCGGTACGGTACTTC
j_call: TRBJ2-1; v_call: TRBV5-6; d_call: TRBD2; clone_size: -; cdr3_aa: CASSFTAGGLSSYNEQFF; cdr3_nt: TGTGCCAGCAGCTTCACCGCGGGGGGACTAAGCTCCTACAATGAGCAGTTCTTC
j_call: TRBJ2-6; v_call: TRBV6-5; d_call: -; clone_size: -; cdr3_aa: CASWAGSSGANVLTF; cdr3_nt: TGTGCCAGCTGGGCAGGAAGCTCTGGGGCCAACGTCCTGACTTTC
j_call: TRBJ2-1; v_call: TRBV6-6; d_call: -; clone_size: -; cdr3_aa: CASKGGAGREQFF; cdr3_nt: TGTGCCAGCAAGGGGGGAGCGGGAAGGGAGCAGTTCTTC
j_call: TRBJ1-5; v_call: TRBV14; d_call: -; clone_size: -; cdr3_aa: CASSQEYRYGQPQHF; cdr3_nt: TGTGCCAGCAGCCAAGAGTACAGATATGGTCAGCCCCAGCATTTT
j_call: TRBJ1-5; v_call: TRBV6-6; d_call: -; clone_size: -; cdr3_aa: CASRPRGGDDQPQHF; cdr3_nt: TGTGCCAGCAGACCACGCGGAGGAGACGATCAGCCCCAGCATTTT
j_call: TRBJ2-3; v_call: TRBV7-9; d_call: TRBD1; clone_size: -; cdr3_aa: CASSLPGTGSADTQYF; cdr3_nt: TGTGCCAGCAGCTTACCCGGGACAGGGTCCGCAGATACGCAGTATTTT
j_call: TRBJ1-1; v_call: TRBV5-6; d_call: -; clone_size: -; cdr3_aa: CASSETGGGVEAFF; cdr3_nt: TGTGCCAGCAGCGAGACAGGTGGGGGAGTGGAAGCTTTCTTT
j_call: TRBJ2-2; v_call: TRBV7-9; d_call: -; clone_size: once; cdr3_aa: CASSYPLGPNTGELFF; cdr3_nt: TGTGCCAGCAGCTACCCTTTGGGGCCGAACACCGGGGAGCTGTTTTTT
j_call: TRBJ2-3; v_call: TRBV5-1; d_call: -; clone_size: -; cdr3_aa: CASSLSGQVTDTRYF; cdr3_nt: TGCGCCAGCAGCTTGAGCGGGCAAGTCACAGATACGCGGTATTTT
j_call: TRBJ2-5; v_call: TRBV27; d_call: -; clone_size: -; cdr3_aa: CASSLGGGAGETQYF; cdr3_nt: TGTGCCAGCAGTTTAGGTGGGGGGGCAGGAGAGACCCAGTACTTC
j_call: TRBJ2-3; v_call: TRBV2; d_call: -; clone_size: -; cdr3_aa: CAILPRATSTDTQYF; cdr3_nt: TGTGCCATCCTCCCCAGGGCCACTAGCACAGATACGCAGTATTTT